The 24 T cell receptor beta chains below were found in one sample sequenced in a study of identical twins. Via MiXCR, TCRdb re-called the 5' RACE reads, giving one row per CDR3 protein. The table has roughly 750,000 distinct CDR3 sequences, over 20% seen once. These data are also associated with another study on T cells expressing NK-cell markers.

Sequencing input: PBMCs. Receptors originate from a woman under 30 in good health.

This clonotype was detected a few times. The gene calls are TRBV7-2 and TRBJ2-7; TRBD2 matches 9 bases. This CDR3 has 16 residues. V shed 4 bases and J 3 bases; nucleotides not matched to a gene: 10. CDR1 and CDR2 from the germline V gene are SGHTA and FQGNSA. CDR3 in amino acids: CASSSPTGSGSYEQYF. For the CDR3, the DNA is TGTGCCAGCAGCTCCCCTACGGGTAGCGGGAGCTACGAGCAGTACTTC.

This clonotype was counted at least ten times. The gene calls are TRBV20-1 and TRBJ1-2, with D unresolved. The CDR3 has 11 amino acids. CDR1 is DFQATT, CDR2 SNEGSKA, per germline (reference sequence). V gave up 6 bases and J gave up 2 bases, with 7 bases separating them. Written as DNA, the CDR3 is TGCAGTGCAATGGAAAACTATGGCTACACCTTC. It codes for CSAMENYGYTF.

V gene TRBV5-5 combines with J gene TRBJ1-1; tentatively, D is TRBD1 (5 bases). CDR1 and CDR2 from the germline V gene are SGHKS and YYEKEE (reference sequence). The CDR3 runs to 12 residues. Between the trimmed V and J ends, which lost 0 bases and 12 bases, there was a span of 12 bases. CDR3 in amino acids: CASSLVQGGPFF. The CDR3 nucleotides read TGTGCCAGCAGCTTGGTCCAGGGAGGGCCTTTCTTT.

In this sample, this clonotype turned up once. V usage is TRBV20-1 and J usage is TRBJ2-7, with a possible D match to TRBD2 (5 bases). V lost 4 bases, J lost 3 bases, and 7 bases lay in between. Germline assignment: CDR1 DFQATT and CDR2 SNEGSKA (reference sequence). This CDR3 is 11 amino acids long. CDR3 in amino acids: CSAIRGYEQYF. In nucleotides, the CDR3 is TGCAGTGCTATTCGGGGCTACGAGCAGTACTTC.

The chain recombines TRBV27 with TRBJ2-1, with 7 nucleotides matching TRBD1. This CDR3 spans 14 amino acids. The junction had 6 bases not matched to a gene; V was cut back by 6 bases and J by 4 bases. Germline CDR1 reads MNHEY; CDR2 reads SMNVEV (reference sequence). CDR3 amino acids: CASRRGQAYNEQFF. The CDR3 region has the DNA TGTGCCAGCAGGAGAGGACAGGCTTACAATGAGCAGTTCTTC.

This clonotype came up a few times. The chain has TRBV29-1 and TRBJ1-4, with a weak D call TRBD1 (5 bases). The CDR3 extends over 14 amino acids. The V end was cut by 0 bases, the J end by 4 bases, with 9 bases between. Germline CDR1 is SQVTM and CDR2 is ANQGSEA. The CDR3 spells CSVEEWGSNEKLFF. The CDR3 coding sequence is TGCAGCGTTGAAGAATGGGGGAGTAATGAAAAACTGTTTTTT.

This clonotype was observed a few times. The rearrangement joins TRBV20-1 to TRBJ2-3, with a possible D match to TRBD2 (5 bases). V was clipped by 5 bases and J by 2 bases, with 14 bases between them. Per the germline V gene, CDR1 is DFQATT and CDR2 is SNEGSKA (reference sequence). CDR3 length: 14 amino acids. This CDR3 is CSASGLGATDTQYF. The CDR3 DNA follows: TGCAGTGCTTCGGGTTTGGGAGCCACAGATACGCAGTATTTT.

The CDR3 loop is CASSPDGETKNIQYF. In DNA form, the CDR3 reads TGTGCCAGCAGCCCGGACGGGGAGACCAAAAACATTCAGTACTTC. The chain carries TRBV5-6 and TRBJ2-4; possibly TRBD2 for D (5 bases). CDR1 is SGHDT, CDR2 YYEEEE, per germline. V lost 4 bases to trimming and J lost 2 bases, with 13 bases between them. The CDR3 covers 15 residues.

This clonotype was picked up a small number of times. This chain joins TRBV20-1 and TRBJ2-7, with 8 bases fitting TRBD2. Germline V CDR1 and CDR2: DFQATT, SNEGSKA (reference sequence). Germline trimming cut 3 bases from V and 2 bases from J; bases unmatched to any gene: 6. The CDR3 consists of 14 residues. The CDR3 coding sequence is TGCAGTGCTAGCGAGCGGGGGCACCCCTACGAGCAGTACTTC. Its translation is CSASERGHPYEQYF.

A few counts support this clonotype. The chain links TRBV20-1 to TRBJ2-5; weak D call: TRBD1 (5 bases). The CDR3 runs to 14 residues. Trimming cost V 0 bases and J 3 bases, with 11 bases left between them. The germline gives CDR1 DFQATT, CDR2 SNEGSKA (reference sequence). The CDR3 loop reads CSARDMDIKETQYF. CDR3 sequence (DNA): TGCAGTGCTAGAGATATGGACATAAAAGAGACCCAGTACTTC.

Comments on this clonotype: Since no conserved phenylalanine or tryptophan closes the CDR3, a read error is the likely cause. The chain joins TRBV20-1 to TRBJ2-4, with 7 bases identical to TRBD2. CDR1 and CDR2 from the germline V gene are DFQATT and SNEGSKA (reference sequence). This CDR3 has 16 amino acids. The V segment lost 1 base and the J segment 0 bases; nucleotides outside the gene matches: 6. The CDR3, as DNA: TGCAGTGCTAGAGGCTTGCGGGAGCCAGCCAAAAACATTCAGTACCTC. Translated, it gives CSARGLREPAKNIQYL.

The CDR3 region has the DNA TGTGCCAGCAGCCGAGGGACTAGCGAAGAGACCCAGTACTTC. The encoded protein is CASSRGTSEETQYF. This chain connects TRBV11-2 to TRBJ2-5; TRBD2 matches 10 bases. V gave up 5 bases and J gave up 3 bases; unmatched junction bases: 3. The CDR3 has 14 residues. From germline, CDR1 is SGHAT and CDR2 FQNNGV.

This clonotype occurred a few times. V is TRBV7-6 and J is TRBJ2-5; 7 positions match TRBD1. Germline V lookup: CDR1 SGHVS, CDR2 FNYEAQ. There are 14 residues in the CDR3. J lost 1 base, V lost 5 bases, and 4 bases had no gene match. CDR3: CASSPGQFQETQYF. The CDR3 DNA is TGTGCCAGCAGCCCGGGACAGTTCCAAGAGACCCAGTACTTC.

The rearrangement uses TRBV29-1 and TRBJ2-7; D gene unclear. Germline-derived CDR1 and CDR2 are SQVTM and ANQGSEA. The CDR3 has 14 amino acids. The ends were cut back, 0 bases at V and 4 bases at J, with 13 bases in the middle. The CDR3 loop is CSVEESGLLYEQYF. CDR3 coding DNA: TGCAGCGTTGAAGAAAGTGGCCTGCTTTACGAGCAGTACTTC.

This clonotype showed up many times. CDR3: CASRHDRVGYGYTF. CDR3 DNA: TGTGCCAGCAGACACGACAGGGTGGGCTATGGCTACACCTTC. This sequence joins TRBV6-1 and TRBJ1-2, with 7 positions matching TRBD1. The CDR3 spans 14 residues. Per the germline V gene, CDR1 is MNHNS and CDR2 is SASEGT. The ends lost 6 bases at V and 4 bases at J; junction bases unmatched: 8.

The gene calls are TRBV11-2 and TRBJ2-3; 12 nucleotides match TRBD2. Trimming took 5 bases from V and 9 from J; bases not matched to a gene: 12. This CDR3 has 16 residues. CDR1 is SGHAT and CDR2 is FQNNGV in the germline V gene. In DNA, the CDR3 is TGTGCCAGCAGCCTTGCTAGCGGGAGGGCGTGGGCCACGCAGTATTTT. Translated, it gives CASSLASGRAWATQYF.

J is TRBJ2-1 and V is TRBV6-1; the match to TRBD1 covers 9 bases. Germline loops: CDR1 MNHNS, CDR2 SASEGT. CDR3 length: 16 residues. J lost 7 bases, V lost 9 bases, and 16 bases had no gene match. The CDR3 DNA reads TGTGCCAGTACGGGACAGGGATTTTCTTTGGGGAATGAGCAGTTCTTC. Its protein product is CASTGQGFSLGNEQFF.

The chain is built from TRBV10-3 and TRBJ2-7; TRBD1 matches at 7 bases. Per germline, CDR1 ENHRY and CDR2 SYGVKD. This CDR3 has 16 residues. Trimming cost V 4 bases and J 0 bases; bases outside gene matches: 9. The CDR3, as DNA: TGTGCCATCAGTGGCATTAGGGGGCGAGGCTCCTACGAGCAGTACTTC. Encoded protein: CAISGIRGRGSYEQYF.

The CDR3 sequence: CASSIGQGRSYEQYF. The DNA for the CDR3 is TGTGCCAGTAGTATAGGACAGGGGAGGTCCTACGAGCAGTACTTC. The chain is built from TRBV19 and TRBJ2-7; 8 nucleotides agree with TRBD1. Looked up from germline, CDR1 is LNHDA and CDR2 is SQIVND (reference sequence). This CDR3 contains 15 residues. The J segment lost 1 base and the V segment lost 1 base, leaving 3 bases of the junction unmatched.

The chain combines TRBV5-1 with TRBJ2-7; the D gene could be TRBD1 or TRBD2 (5 bases each). Germline assignment: CDR1 SGHRS and CDR2 YFSETQ. V was trimmed by 3 bases and J by 2 bases, leaving 18 bases between them. The CDR3 is 16 amino acids. The CDR3 DNA reads as TGCGCCAGCAGCTCCACTACCCGGGACCTGACCTACGAGCAGTACTTC. Translation gives CASSSTTRDLTYEQYF.

The V gene is TRBV2, the J gene TRBJ2-1, with D perhaps given as TRBD1 or TRBD2 (5 bases each). The CDR3 is 15 amino acids. In germline, CDR1 is SNHLY, CDR2 FYNNEI. Trimming took off 2 bases at V and 7 bases at J, with 15 bases between the two ends. Here the CDR3 DNA reads TGTGCCAGCAGTGAACCCTCCGGGGCTTCAAATGAGCAGTTCTTC. Residues: CASSEPSGASNEQFF.

This chain connects TRBV29-1 to TRBJ2-1, with unresolved D. The CDR3 sequence is 15 residues long. V was cut by 1 base and J by 3 bases, with 13 bases left in between. Per germline, CDR1 SQVTM and CDR2 ANQGSEA. CDR3 sequence reads: CSVEGSRLRYNEQFF. The CDR3 DNA sequence: TGCAGCGTTGAAGGTTCGAGGCTCCGCTACAATGAGCAGTTCTTC.

This clonotype was seen a few times. The V call is TRBV10-3, the J call TRBJ1-3, with TRBD1 matching 8 bases. CDR3 length: 12 amino acids. The V gene end was trimmed by 8 bases and the J gene end by 3 bases; junction bases not matched to a gene: 0. The V gene's germline CDR1 is ENHRY and CDR2 SYGVKD. CDR3 region: CAIGTGGNTIYF. CDR3 DNA sequence: TGTGCCATCGGGACAGGTGGAAACACCATATATTTT.

This chain joins TRBV12-3 or TRBV12-4 and TRBJ2-7, with D maybe TRBD2 (6 bases). The CDR3 is 14 residues long. The ends were cut back, 6 bases at V and 4 bases at J, with 16 bases in the middle. This chain's CDR3 is CASSGGYRDYEQYF. For the CDR3, the DNA is TGTGCCAGCAGCGGGGGATATAGGGATTACGAGCAGTACTTC.